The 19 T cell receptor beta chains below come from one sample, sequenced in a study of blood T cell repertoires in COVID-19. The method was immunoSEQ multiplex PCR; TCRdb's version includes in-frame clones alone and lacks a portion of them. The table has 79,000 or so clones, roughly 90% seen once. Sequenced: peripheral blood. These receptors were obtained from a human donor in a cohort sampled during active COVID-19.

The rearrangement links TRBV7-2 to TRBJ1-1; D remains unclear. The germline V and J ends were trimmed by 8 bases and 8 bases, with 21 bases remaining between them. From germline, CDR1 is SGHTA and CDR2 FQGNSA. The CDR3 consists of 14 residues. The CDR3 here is CASGSLVGKSEAFF. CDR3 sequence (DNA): TGTGCCAGCGGATCGCTAGTGGGTAAGAGCGAAGCTTTCTTT.

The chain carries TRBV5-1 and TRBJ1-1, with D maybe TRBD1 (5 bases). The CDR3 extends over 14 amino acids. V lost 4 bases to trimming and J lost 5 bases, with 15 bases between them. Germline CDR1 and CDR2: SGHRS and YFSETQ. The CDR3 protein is CASSLRTPGTEAFF. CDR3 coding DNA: TGCGCCAGCAGCCTACGTACGCCAGGGACTGAAGCTTTCTTT. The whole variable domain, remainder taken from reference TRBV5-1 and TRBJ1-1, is KAGVTQTPRYLIKTRGQQVTLSCSPISGHRSVSWYQQTPGQGLQFLFEYFSETQRNKGNFPGRFSGRQFSNSRSEMNVSTLELGDSALYLCASSLRTPGTEAFFGQGTRLTVV.

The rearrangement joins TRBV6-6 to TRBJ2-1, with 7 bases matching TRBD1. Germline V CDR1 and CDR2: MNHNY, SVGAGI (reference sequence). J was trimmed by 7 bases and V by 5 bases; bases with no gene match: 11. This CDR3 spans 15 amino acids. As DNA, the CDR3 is TGTGCCAGCAGTAAGACAGGGAACGGTTTGAATGAGCAGTTCTTC. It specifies CASSKTGNGLNEQFF.

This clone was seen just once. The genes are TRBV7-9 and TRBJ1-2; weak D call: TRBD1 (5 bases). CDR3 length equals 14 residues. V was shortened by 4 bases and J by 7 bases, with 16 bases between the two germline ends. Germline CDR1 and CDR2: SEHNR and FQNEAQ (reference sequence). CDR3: CASSSWDFRSGYTF. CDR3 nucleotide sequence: TGTGCCAGCAGCTCCTGGGACTTTCGGTCTGGCTACACCTTC.

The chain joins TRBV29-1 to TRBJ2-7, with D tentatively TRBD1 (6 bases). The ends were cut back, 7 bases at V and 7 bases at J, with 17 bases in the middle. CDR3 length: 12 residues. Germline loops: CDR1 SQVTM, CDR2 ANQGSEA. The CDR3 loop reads CSATGTPGEQYF. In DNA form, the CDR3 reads TGCAGCGCCACAGGGACCCCGGGTGAGCAGTACTTC.

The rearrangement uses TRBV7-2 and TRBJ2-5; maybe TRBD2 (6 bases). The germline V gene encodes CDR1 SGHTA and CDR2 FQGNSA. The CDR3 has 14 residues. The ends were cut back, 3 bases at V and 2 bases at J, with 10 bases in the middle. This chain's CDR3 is CASSFNSGQETQYF. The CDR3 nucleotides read TGTGCCAGCAGCTTCAATAGCGGTCAAGAGACCCAGTACTTC.

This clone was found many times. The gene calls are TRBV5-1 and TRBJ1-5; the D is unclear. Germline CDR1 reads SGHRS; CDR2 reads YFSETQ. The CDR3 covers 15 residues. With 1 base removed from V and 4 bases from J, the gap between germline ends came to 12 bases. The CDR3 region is CASSLSPDFNQPQHF. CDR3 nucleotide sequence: TGCGCCAGCAGCTTGTCCCCGGACTTTAATCAGCCCCAGCATTTT. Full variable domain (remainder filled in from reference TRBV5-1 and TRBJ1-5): KAGVTQTPRYLIKTRGQQVTLSCSPISGHRSVSWYQQTPGQGLQFLFEYFSETQRNKGNFPGRFSGRQFSNSRSEMNVSTLELGDSALYLCASSLSPDFNQPQHFGDGTRLSIL.

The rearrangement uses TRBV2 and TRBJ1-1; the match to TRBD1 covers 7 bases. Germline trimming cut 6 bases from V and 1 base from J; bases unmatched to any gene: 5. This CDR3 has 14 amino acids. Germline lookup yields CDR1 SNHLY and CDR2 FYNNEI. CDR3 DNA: TGTGCCAGCAGGGGGGACAGCCAGAACACTGAAGCTTTCTTT. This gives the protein CASRGDSQNTEAFF.

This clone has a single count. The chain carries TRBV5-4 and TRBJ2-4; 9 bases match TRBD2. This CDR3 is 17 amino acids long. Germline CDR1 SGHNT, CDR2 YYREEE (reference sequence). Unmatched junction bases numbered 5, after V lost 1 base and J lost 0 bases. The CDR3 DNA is TGTGCCAGCAGCTTGTCGGGCGGGAGGGTAGCCAAAAACATTCAGTACTTC. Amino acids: CASSLSGGRVAKNIQYF.

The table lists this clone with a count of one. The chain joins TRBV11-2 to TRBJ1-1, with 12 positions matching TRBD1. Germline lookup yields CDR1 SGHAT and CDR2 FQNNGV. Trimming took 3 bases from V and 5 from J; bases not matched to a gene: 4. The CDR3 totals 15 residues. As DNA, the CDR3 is TGTGCCAGCAGCTTTCAGGGACAGGGGGCAACTGAAGCTTTCTTT. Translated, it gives CASSFQGQGATEAFF.

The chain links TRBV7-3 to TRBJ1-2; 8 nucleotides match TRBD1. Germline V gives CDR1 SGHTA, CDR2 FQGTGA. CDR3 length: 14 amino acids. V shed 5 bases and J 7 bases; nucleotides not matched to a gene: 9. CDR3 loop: CASSPSDRVGGYTF. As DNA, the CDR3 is TGTGCCAGCAGCCCCTCGGACAGGGTTGGTGGCTACACCTTC.

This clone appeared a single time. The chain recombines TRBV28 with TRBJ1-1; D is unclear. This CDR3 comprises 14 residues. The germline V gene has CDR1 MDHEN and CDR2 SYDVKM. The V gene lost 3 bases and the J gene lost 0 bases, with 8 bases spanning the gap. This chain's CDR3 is CASSFQAMNTEAFF. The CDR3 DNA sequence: TGTGCCAGCAGTTTCCAGGCCATGAACACTGAAGCTTTCTTT. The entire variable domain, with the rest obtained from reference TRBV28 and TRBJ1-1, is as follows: DVKVTQSSRYLVKRTGEKVFLECVQDMDHENMFWYRQDPGLGLRLIYFSYDVKMKEKGDIPEGYSVSREKKERFSLILESASTNQTSMYLCASSFQAMNTEAFFGQGTRLTVV.

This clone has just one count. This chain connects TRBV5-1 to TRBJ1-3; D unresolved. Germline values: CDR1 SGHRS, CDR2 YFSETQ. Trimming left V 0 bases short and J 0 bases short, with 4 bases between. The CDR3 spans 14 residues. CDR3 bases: TGCGCCAGCAGCTTGGGGAGCTCTGGAAACACCATATATTTT. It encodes CASSLGSSGNTIYF.

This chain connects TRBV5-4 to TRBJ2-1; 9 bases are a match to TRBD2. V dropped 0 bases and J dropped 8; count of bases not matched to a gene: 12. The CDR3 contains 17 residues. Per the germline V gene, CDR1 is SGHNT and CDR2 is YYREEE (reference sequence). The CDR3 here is CASSLAPAGAGGDEQFF. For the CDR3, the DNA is TGTGCCAGCAGCTTGGCCCCCGCGGGAGCGGGAGGCGATGAGCAGTTCTTC.

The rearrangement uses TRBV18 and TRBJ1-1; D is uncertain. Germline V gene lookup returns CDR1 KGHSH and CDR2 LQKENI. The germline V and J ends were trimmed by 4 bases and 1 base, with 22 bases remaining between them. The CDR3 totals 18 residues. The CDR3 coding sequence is TGTGCCAGCTCACGGAGGGAAGCGCGGACGTCTGGGAACACTGAAGCTTTCTTT. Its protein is CASSRREARTSGNTEAFF.

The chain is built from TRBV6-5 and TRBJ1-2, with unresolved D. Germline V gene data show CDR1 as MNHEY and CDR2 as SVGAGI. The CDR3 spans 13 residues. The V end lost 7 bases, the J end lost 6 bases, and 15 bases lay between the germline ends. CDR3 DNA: TGTGCCAGCAACAAAGAGGTGACCCATGGCTACACCTTC. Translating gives CASNKEVTHGYTF.

For the CDR3, the DNA is TGTGCCAGCAGTGAAGCCACAGGCTCCTACGAGCAGTACTTC. It encodes CASSEATGSYEQYF. The chain uses TRBV6-1 and TRBJ2-7, with D possibly matching TRBD1 (5 bases). Germline values: CDR1 MNHNS, CDR2 SASEGT. Trimming left V 0 bases short and J 0 bases short, with 6 bases between. The CDR3 totals 14 residues.

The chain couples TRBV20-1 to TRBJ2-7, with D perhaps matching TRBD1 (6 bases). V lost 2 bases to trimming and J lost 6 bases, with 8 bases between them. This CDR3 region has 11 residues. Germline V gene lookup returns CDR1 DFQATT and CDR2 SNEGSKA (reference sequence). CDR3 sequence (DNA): TGCAGTGCTAGACCGACAGGCGAGCAGTACTTC. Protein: CSARPTGEQYF.

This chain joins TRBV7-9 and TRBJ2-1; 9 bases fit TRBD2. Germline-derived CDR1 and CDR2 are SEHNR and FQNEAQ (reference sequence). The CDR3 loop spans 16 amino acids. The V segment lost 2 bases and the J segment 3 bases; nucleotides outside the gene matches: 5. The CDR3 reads CASSLSASGVYNEQFF. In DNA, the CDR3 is TGTGCCAGCAGCTTATCGGCTAGCGGGGTCTACAATGAGCAGTTCTTC.